The source of this T cell receptor beta chain is a study of a mutant IDH1 vaccine in newly diagnosed glioma. Study in general: Vaccines were begun 4-6 weeks after radiotherapy alone, or with temozolomide cycles. Receipt of radiotherapy, temozolomide, or both preceded the study, and most received both. Patients under treatment included around 60% males and 37.5% females and had a mean age of around 40 years.

Only a few counts were recorded for this clone. Its target is not known. TCRdb's copy holds only in-frame clones and misses some; the assay was immunoSEQ multiplex PCR. The table lists 56,000 or so clones, less than 85% of them singletons. Time point specified: week 47, end of study. In every dose of vaccine, 300 ug of mutant IDH1 20-mer peptide was given alongside topical imiquimod. The donors had new WHO grade 3 or 4 astrocytomas; these were IDH1-mutant and ATRX-lost. In germline, CDR1 is SGHDN, CDR2 FVKESK. CDR3 length: 15 amino acids. V lost 4 bases to trimming and J lost 6 bases, with 13 bases between them.

The chain carries TRBV14 and TRBJ1-6, with D perhaps TRBD1 (5 bases). Sequencing was performed on PBMCs, taken from a glioma patient whose treatment included an IDH1 peptide vaccine. This clonotype was sampled from a woman aged 40 to 50 with glioma. Some clones in this sample may be carry-over from other donors' samples. The CDR3 bases are TGTGCCAGCAGCCTCGCTAGGGGTGGTAATTCACCCCTCCACTTT. It is translated as CASSLARGGNSPLHF.